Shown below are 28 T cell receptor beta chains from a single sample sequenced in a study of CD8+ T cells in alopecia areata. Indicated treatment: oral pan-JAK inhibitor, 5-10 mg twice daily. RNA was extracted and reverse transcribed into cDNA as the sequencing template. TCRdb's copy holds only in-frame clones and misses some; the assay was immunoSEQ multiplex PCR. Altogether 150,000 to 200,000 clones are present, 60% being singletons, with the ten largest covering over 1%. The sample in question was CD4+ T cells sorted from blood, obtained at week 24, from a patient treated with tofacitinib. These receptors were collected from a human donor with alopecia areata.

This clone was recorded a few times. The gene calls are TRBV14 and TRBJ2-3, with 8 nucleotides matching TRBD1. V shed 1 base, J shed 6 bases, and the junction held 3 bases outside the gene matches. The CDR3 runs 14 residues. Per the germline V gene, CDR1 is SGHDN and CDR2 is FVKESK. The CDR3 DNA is TGTGCCAGCAGCCAAGGGACAGGGACCGATACGCAGTATTTT. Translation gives CASSQGTGTDTQYF. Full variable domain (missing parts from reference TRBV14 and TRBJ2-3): EAGVTQFPSHSVIEKGQTVTLRCDPISGHDNLYWYRRVMGKEIKFLLHFVKESKQDESGMPNNRFLAERTGGTYSTLKVQPAELEDSGVYFCASSQGTGTDTQYFGPGTRLTVL.

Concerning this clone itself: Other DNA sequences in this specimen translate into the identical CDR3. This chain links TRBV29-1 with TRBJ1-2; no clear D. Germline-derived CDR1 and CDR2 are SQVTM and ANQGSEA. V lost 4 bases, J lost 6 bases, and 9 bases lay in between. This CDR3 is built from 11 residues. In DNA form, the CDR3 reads TGCAGCGTTGTAGAAGGGCATGGCTACACCTTC. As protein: CSVVEGHGYTF. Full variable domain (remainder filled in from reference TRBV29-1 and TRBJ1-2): SAVISQKPSRDICQRGTSLTIQCQVDSQVTMMFWYRQQPGQSLTLIATANQGSEATYESGFVIDKFPISRPNLTFSTLTVSNMSPEDSSIYLCSVVEGHGYTFGSGTRLTVV.

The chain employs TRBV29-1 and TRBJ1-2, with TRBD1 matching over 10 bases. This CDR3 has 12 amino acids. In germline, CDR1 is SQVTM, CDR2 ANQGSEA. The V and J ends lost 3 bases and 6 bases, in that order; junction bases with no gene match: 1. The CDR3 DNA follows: TGCAGCGTTGAGGGACAGGGGAATGGCTACACCTTC. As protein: CSVEGQGNGYTF.

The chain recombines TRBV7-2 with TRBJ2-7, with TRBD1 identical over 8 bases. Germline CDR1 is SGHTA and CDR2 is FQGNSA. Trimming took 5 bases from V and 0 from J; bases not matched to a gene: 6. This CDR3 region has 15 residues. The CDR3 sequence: CASSSTGGNSYEQYF. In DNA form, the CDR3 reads TGTGCCAGCAGCAGCACAGGGGGTAACTCCTACGAGCAGTACTTC.

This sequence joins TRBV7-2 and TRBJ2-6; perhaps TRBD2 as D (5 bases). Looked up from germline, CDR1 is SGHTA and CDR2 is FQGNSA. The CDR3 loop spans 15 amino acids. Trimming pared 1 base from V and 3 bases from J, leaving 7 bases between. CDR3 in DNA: TGTGCCAGCAGCTTAGGAGGGCGTGGGGCCAACGTCCTGACTTTC. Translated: CASSLGGRGANVLTF. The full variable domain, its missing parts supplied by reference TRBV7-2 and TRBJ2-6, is GAGVSQSPSNKVTEKGKDVELRCDPISGHTALYWYRQSLGQGLEFLIYFQGNSAPDKSGLPSDRFSAERTGGSVSTLTIQRTQQEDSAVYLCASSLGGRGANVLTFGAGSRLTVL.

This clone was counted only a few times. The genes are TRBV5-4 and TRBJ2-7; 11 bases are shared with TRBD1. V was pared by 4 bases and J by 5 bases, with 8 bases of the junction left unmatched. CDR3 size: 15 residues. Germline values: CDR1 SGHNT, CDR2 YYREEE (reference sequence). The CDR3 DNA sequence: TGTGCCAGCAGCCCCAACCGGGACAGGGGGGACGAGCAGTACTTC. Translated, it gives CASSPNRDRGDEQYF. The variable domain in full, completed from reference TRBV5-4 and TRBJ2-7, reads ETGVTQSPTHLIKTRGQQVTLRCSSQSGHNTVSWYQQALGQGPQFIFQYYREEENGRGNFPPRFSGLQFPNYSSELNVNALELDDSALYLCASSPNRDRGDEQYFGPGTRLTVT.

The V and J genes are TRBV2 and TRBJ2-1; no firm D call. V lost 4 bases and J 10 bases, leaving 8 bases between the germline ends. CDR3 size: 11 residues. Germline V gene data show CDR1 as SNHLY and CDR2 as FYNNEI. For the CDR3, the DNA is TGTGCCAGCAGTGCCCTCCTGGAGCAGTTCTTC. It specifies CASSALLEQFF.

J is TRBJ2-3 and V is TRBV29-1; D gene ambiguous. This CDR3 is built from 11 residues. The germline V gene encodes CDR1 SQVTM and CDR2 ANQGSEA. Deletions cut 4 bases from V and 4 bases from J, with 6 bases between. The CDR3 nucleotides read TGCAGCGTTGGGCAGGCAGATACGCAGTATTTT. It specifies CSVGQADTQYF.

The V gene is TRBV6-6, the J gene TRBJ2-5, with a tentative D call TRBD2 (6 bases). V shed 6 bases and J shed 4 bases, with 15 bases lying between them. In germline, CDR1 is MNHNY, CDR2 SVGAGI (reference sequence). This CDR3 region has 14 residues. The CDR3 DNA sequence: TGTGCCAGCAGGTTAACTAGGAGGGGAGAGACCCAGTACTTC. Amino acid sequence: CASRLTRRGETQYF.

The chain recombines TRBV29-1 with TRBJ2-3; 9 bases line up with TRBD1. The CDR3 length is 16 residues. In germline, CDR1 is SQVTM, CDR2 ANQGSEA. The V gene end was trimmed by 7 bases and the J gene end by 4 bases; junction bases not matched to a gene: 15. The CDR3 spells CSGDTGGLTGADTQYF. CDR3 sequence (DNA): TGCAGCGGCGACACAGGGGGCCTAACAGGCGCAGATACGCAGTATTTT.

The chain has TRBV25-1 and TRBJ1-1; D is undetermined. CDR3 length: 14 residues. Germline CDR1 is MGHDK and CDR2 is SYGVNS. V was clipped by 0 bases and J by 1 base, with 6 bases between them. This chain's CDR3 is CASSEYGRNTEAFF. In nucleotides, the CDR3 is TGTGCCAGCAGTGAATATGGGAGGAACACTGAAGCTTTCTTT.

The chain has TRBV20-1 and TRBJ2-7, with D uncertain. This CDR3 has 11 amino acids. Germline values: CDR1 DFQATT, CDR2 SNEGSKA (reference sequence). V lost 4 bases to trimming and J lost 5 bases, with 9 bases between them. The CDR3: CSATPSDEQYF. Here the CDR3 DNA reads TGCAGTGCTACCCCTTCGGACGAGCAGTACTTC.

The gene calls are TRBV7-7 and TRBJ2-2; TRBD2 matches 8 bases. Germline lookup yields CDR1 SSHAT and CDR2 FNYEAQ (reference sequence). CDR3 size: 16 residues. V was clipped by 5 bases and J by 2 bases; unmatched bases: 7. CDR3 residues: CASSPYGGVNTGELFF. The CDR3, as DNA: TGTGCCAGCAGCCCTTACGGGGGGGTTAACACCGGGGAGCTGTTTTTT.

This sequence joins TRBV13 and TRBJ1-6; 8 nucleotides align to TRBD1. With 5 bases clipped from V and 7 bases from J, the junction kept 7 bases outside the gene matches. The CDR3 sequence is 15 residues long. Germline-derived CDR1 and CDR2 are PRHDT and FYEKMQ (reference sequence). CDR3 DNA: TGTGCCAGCAGCCCCCAGGGGGCACGGAATTCACCCCTCCACTTT. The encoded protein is CASSPQGARNSPLHF.

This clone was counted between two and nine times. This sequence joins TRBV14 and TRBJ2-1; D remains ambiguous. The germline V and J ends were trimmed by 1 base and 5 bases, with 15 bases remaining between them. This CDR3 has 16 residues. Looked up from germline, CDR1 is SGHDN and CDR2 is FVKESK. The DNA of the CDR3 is TGTGCCAGCAGCCAAGGAGAGTGGGAACTGAACAATGAGCAGTTCTTC. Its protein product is CASSQGEWELNNEQFF.

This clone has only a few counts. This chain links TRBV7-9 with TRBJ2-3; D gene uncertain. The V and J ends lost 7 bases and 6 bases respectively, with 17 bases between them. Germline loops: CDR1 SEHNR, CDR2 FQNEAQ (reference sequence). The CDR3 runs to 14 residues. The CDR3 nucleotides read TGTGCCAGCACCGGCTCCAGAGACCTGGATACGCAGTATTTT. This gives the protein CASTGSRDLDTQYF.

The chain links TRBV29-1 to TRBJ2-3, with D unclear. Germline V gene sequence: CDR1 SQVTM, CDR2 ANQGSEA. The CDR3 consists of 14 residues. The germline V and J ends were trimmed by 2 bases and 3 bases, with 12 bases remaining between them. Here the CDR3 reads CSVEMLTSTDTQYF. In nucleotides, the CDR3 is TGCAGCGTTGAAATGTTAACCTCTACAGATACGCAGTATTTT.

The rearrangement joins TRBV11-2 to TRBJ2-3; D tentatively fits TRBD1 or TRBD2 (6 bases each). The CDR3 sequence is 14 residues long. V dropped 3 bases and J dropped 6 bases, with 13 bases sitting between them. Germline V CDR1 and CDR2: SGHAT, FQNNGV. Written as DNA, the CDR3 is TGTGCCAGCAGCTTTGGGGGCGCGGGGGATACGCAGTATTTT. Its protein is CASSFGGAGDTQYF.

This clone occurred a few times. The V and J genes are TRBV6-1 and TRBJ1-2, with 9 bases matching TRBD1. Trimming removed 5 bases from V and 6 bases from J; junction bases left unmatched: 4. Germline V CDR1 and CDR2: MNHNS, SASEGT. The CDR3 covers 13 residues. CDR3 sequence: CASSRDRVDGYTF. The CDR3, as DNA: TGTGCCAGCAGTAGGGACAGGGTTGATGGCTACACCTTC.

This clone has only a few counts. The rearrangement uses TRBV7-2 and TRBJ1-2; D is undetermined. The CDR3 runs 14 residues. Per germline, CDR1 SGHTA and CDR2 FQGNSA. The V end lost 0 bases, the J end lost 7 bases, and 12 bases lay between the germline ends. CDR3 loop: CASSLARQNRGYTF. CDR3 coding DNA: TGTGCCAGCAGCTTAGCGCGGCAGAACCGTGGCTACACCTTC. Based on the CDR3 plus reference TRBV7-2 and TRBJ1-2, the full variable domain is GAGVSQSPSNKVTEKGKDVELRCDPISGHTALYWYRQSLGQGLEFLIYFQGNSAPDKSGLPSDRFSAERTGGSVSTLTIQRTQQEDSAVYLCASSLARQNRGYTFGSGTRLTVV.

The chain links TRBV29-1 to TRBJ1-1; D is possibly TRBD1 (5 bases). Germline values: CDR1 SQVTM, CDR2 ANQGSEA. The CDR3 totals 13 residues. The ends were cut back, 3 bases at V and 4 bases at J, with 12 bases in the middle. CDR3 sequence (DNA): TGCAGCGTTGATCGCCAGGGAGGCACTGAAGCTTTCTTT. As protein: CSVDRQGGTEAFF.

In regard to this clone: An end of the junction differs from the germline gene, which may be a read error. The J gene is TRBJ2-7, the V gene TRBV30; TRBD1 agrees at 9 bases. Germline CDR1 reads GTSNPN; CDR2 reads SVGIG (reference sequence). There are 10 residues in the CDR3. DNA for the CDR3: TGTGCCTGGGGGAGGGACAGGGCAGTCTTC. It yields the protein CAWGRDRAVF.

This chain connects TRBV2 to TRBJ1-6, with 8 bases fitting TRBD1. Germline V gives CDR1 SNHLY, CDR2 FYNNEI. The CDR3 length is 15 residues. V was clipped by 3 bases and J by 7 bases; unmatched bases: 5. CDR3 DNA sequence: TGTGCCAGCAGTGAGACCGGGACAGGCAATTCACCCCTCCACTTT. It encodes CASSETGTGNSPLHF.

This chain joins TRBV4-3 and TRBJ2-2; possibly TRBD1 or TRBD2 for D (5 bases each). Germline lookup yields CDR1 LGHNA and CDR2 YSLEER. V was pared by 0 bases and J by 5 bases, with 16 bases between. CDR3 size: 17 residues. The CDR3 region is CASSQDPGTVGTGELFF. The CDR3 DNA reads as TGCGCCAGCAGCCAAGATCCAGGGACGGTCGGTACCGGGGAGCTGTTTTTT.

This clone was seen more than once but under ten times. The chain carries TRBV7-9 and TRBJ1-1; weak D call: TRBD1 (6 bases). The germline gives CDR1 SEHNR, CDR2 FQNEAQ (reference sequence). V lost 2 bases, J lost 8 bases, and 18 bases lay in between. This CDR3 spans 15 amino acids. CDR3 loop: CASSLTGQPSKEAFF. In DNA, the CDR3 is TGTGCCAGCAGCTTAACCGGACAGCCGAGCAAGGAAGCTTTCTTT.

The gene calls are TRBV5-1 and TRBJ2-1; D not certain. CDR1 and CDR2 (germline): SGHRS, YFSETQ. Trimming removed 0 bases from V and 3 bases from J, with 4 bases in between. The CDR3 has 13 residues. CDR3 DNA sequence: TGCGCCAGCAGCTTGGGATTCTACAATGAGCAGTTCTTC. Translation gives CASSLGFYNEQFF.

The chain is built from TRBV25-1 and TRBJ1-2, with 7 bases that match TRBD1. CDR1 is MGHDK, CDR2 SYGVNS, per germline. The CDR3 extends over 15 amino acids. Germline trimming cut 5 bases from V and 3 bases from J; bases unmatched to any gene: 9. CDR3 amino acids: CASSQNPGQHYGYTF. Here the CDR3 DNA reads TGTGCCAGCAGTCAGAACCCGGGACAGCACTATGGCTACACCTTC.

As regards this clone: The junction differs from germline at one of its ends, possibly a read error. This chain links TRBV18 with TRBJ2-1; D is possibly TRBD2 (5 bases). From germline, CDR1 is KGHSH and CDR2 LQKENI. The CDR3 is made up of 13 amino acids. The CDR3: CASSPPAGNGQFF. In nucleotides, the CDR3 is TGTGCCAGCTCACCACCTGCCGGGAATGGGCAGTTCTTC.